Here is one T cell receptor beta chain with its context. Its antigen is unknown. This specimen belongs to a study of T cells in Graves' hyperthyroidism and ophthalmopathy. Findings and caveats of the study: Most expanded thyroid clonotypes above 0.001 also appeared in blood.

From RNA transcripts, TCR beta CDR3 regions were amplified. When the TCR CDR3 underwent first-round RT-PCR, the HTBI primer set was used. TCRdb reanalysed the multiplex PCR reads using MiXCR and keeps one entry per CDR3 protein. The data hold fewer than 110,000 distinct CDR3 sequences, with roughly 50% observed a single time. The CDR3 length is 12 residues. CDR1 is SGHTA and CDR2 is FQGTGA in the germline V gene. J gave up 10 bases and V 5 bases, and 3 bases lay outside the gene matches. Those with hyperthyroidism were 18 to 65 years old, newly diagnosed, and ill for under 2 months. Lactation, pregnancy, other autoimmune disease or uncontrolled infection excluded patients. This sample holds PBMCs from approximately 10 ml fresh peripheral blood.

Sequencing was done on a sample of blood. The rearrangement uses TRBV7-3 and TRBJ2-1; 9 nucleotides match TRBD1. The clonotype was recovered from a man aged 40-49 years with Graves' hyperthyroidism. The CDR3 coding sequence is TGTGCCAGCAGCATAGGACAGGGGGAGCAGTTCTTC. It yields the protein CASSIGQGEQFF.